The subject of this entry is one T cell receptor beta chain. There are 17 residues in the CDR3. Trimming pared 5 bases from V and 5 bases from J, leaving 22 bases between. Germline-derived CDR1 and CDR2 are SGHRS and YFSETQ. The sample is drawn from a study of shared T cell receptors in the human thymus. The assay was immunoSEQ multiplex PCR, and TCRdb's table has in-frame clones only and misses some. The sample carries hundreds of thousands of clones, around 87% recorded once. This sample also appeared in a second study, on human thymus T cells.

The chain has TRBV5-1 and TRBJ2-2; D might be TRBD1 (5 bases). Sequencing used thymocytes. The TCR sequence derives from a boy in the first two years of life with a congenital heart defect. The CDR3 DNA is TGCGCCAGCAGTTACGAAGAAAGGGGCGGAAGGACCGGGGAGCTGTTTTTT. Translating gives CASSYEERGGRTGELFF.